The next 10 T cell receptor beta chains were all read from a single sample in a study of blood T cell repertoires in COVID-19. The method was immunoSEQ multiplex PCR; TCRdb's version includes in-frame clones alone and lacks a portion of them. The sample lists just under 250,000 clones; about 89% were seen once. The sequenced material came from PBMCs or T cells enriched from blood (not recorded which). The receptor set was obtained from a young woman who had recovered from COVID-19.

The V gene is TRBV5-1, the J gene TRBJ2-1, with TRBD1 matching 7 bases. The J segment lost 4 bases and the V segment lost 0 bases, leaving 4 bases of the junction unmatched. Per the germline V gene, CDR1 is SGHRS and CDR2 is YFSETQ. The CDR3 runs 15 residues. CDR3 in amino acids: CASSLGQGRYNEQFF. CDR3 coding DNA: TGCGCCAGCAGCTTGGGACAGGGTCGGTACAATGAGCAGTTCTTC. The full variable domain, with the rest looked up from reference TRBV5-1 and TRBJ2-1, is KAGVTQTPRYLIKTRGQQVTLSCSPISGHRSVSWYQQTPGQGLQFLFEYFSETQRNKGNFPGRFSGRQFSNSRSEMNVSTLELGDSALYLCASSLGQGRYNEQFFGPGTRLTVL.

This clone was seen more than once but under ten times. The chain recombines TRBV3-1 (or the pseudogene TRBV3-2) with TRBJ1-5; TRBD1 matches 8 bases. Germline trimming cut 4 bases from V and 6 bases from J; bases unmatched to any gene: 14. Per germline, CDR1 LGHDT and CDR2 YNNKEL (reference sequence). The CDR3 length is 17 residues. The CDR3 region is CASSRRPARGPTQPQHF. DNA of the CDR3: TGTGCCAGCAGCCGCCGCCCGGCCAGGGGGCCCACTCAGCCCCAGCATTTT.

The chain links TRBV28 to TRBJ1-3; perhaps TRBD1 as D (6 bases). V was clipped by 4 bases and J by 1 base, with 20 bases between them. The germline V gene has CDR1 MDHEN and CDR2 SYDVKM. CDR3 length: 18 residues. The CDR3 DNA reads as TGTGCCAGCAGTTCTAACCTTAGTAACAGGGTATCTGGAAACACCATATATTTT. This translates into CASSSNLSNRVSGNTIYF.

The genes are TRBV3-1 (or the pseudogene TRBV3-2) and TRBJ1-2; D is ambiguous. The CDR3 contains 15 residues. Germline assignment: CDR1 LGHDT and CDR2 YNNKEL (reference sequence). V was trimmed by 0 bases and J by 4 bases, leaving 12 bases between them. In DNA, the CDR3 is TGTGCCAGCAGCCAAGATGTAGTAGCGGGCTATGGCTACACCTTC. Amino acids: CASSQDVVAGYGYTF.

The gene calls are TRBV6-2 or TRBV6-3 and TRBJ1-5; 9 bases map to TRBD1. The germline CDR1 and CDR2 sequences are MNHEY and SVGEGT. Germline trimming cut 4 bases from V and 6 bases from J; bases unmatched to any gene: 4. This CDR3 comprises 14 residues. CDR3 loop: CASSWTGDAQPQHF. CDR3 DNA: TGTGCCAGCAGTTGGACAGGGGACGCTCAGCCCCAGCATTTT.

The CDR3 is CASSPFRTSGARTDTQYF. The CDR3 coding sequence is TGCGCCAGCAGCCCCTTTAGGACTAGCGGGGCCCGCACAGATACGCAGTATTTT. The chain has TRBV4-1 and TRBJ2-3; 12 nucleotides match TRBD2. Germline V gives CDR1 MGHRA, CDR2 YSYEKL. V was clipped by 4 bases and J by 1 base; unmatched bases: 9. This CDR3 region has 18 residues.

V is TRBV5-4 and J is TRBJ1-1; 9 nucleotides align to TRBD1. This CDR3 has 16 residues. V shed 4 bases, J shed 5 bases, and the junction held 12 bases outside the gene matches. CDR1 and CDR2 (germline): SGHNT, YYREEE (reference sequence). CDR3 sequence reads: CASSLLYPTGGTEAFF. DNA of the CDR3: TGTGCCAGCAGCCTCCTATATCCGACAGGGGGGACTGAAGCTTTCTTT.

The rearrangement joins TRBV6-1 to TRBJ2-6; the match to TRBD2 covers 9 bases. Germline-derived CDR1 and CDR2 are MNHNS and SASEGT. This CDR3 contains 21 residues. J was trimmed by 1 base and V by 0 bases; bases with no gene match: 13. In DNA, the CDR3 is TGTGCCAGCAGTGAAGCGCTACTCGCTAGCGGGGTGTTTTCTGGGGCCAACGTCCTGACTTTC. Protein: CASSEALLASGVFSGANVLTF.

This chain joins TRBV29-1 and TRBJ2-7; D remains unclear. Germline V gene lookup returns CDR1 SQVTM and CDR2 ANQGSEA. The CDR3 is 14 amino acids. Trimming pared 6 bases from V and 4 bases from J, leaving 19 bases between. The CDR3: CSVSTPRQNYEQYF. The CDR3, as DNA: TGCAGCGTCTCCACCCCGAGGCAGAATTACGAGCAGTACTTC.

In this sample, this clone turned up a few times. The chain joins TRBV11-2 to TRBJ2-7, with D tentatively TRBD2 (5 bases). Trimming removed 2 bases at V and 6 bases at J, with 14 bases between. This CDR3 comprises 14 residues. Germline CDR1 is SGHAT and CDR2 is FQNNGV. DNA for the CDR3: TGTGCCAGCAGCTTATATGTGGGAGCAATCGAGCAGTACTTC. Protein: CASSLYVGAIEQYF. The entire variable domain, with the rest obtained from reference TRBV11-2 and TRBJ2-7, is as follows: EAGVAQSPRYKIIEKRQSVAFWCNPISGHATLYWYQQILGQGPKLLIQFQNNGVVDDSQLPKDRFSAERLKGVDSTLKIQPAKLEDSAVYLCASSLYVGAIEQYFGPGTRLTVT.